This T cell receptor beta chain was identified in a study of T-cell memory formation after mild COVID-19. The overall study: There were largely donor-specific TCR clusters.

Study outcomes and limitations: Memory sampled before infection contained some responding clones, suggesting cross-reactive memory joined. Clones that got smaller from day 15 to 85 had even CD4/CD8, while clones growing later tipped toward CD4+.

This clonotype appeared a few times. What it recognizes is unknown. J was trimmed by 9 bases and V by 0 bases; bases with no gene match: 10. The CDR3 consists of 17 residues. Germline assignment: CDR1 SGHTA and CDR2 FQGTGA. 5'RACE with constant-segment primers yielded barcoded, UMI-tagged TCR alpha and TCR beta cDNA libraries. MiXCR, run by TCRdb on the 5' RACE reads, gives a single entry per CDR3 protein. Of under 700,000 distinct CDR3 sequences in the sample, 20% were seen once. Sample: PBMCs or a T cell subset sorted from them (not recorded which). This sequence originates from an adult woman who had mild COVID-19 (a few samples of this study predate the infection). Cell type and time point are not known. The chain joins TRBV7-3 to TRBJ2-1, with 11 bases aligning to TRBD2. The CDR3 DNA is TGTGCCAGCAGCTTAACAACTTCCGGGACTAGCGGTGGTGAGCAGTTCTTC. Protein product: CASSLTTSGTSGGEQFF.